Listed below are T cell receptor beta chains from one sample, sequenced in a study of cytomegalovirus exposure and HLA in healthy donors. The table came from immunoSEQ multiplex PCR; TCRdb's copy has only in-frame clones and leaves some out. The sample contains 130,000 or so clones, more than 70% of which appear only once. Sequencing was performed on PBMCs. The receptors were sampled from a woman in her twenties or thirties in good health and CMV-seronegative. The CDR3 runs from the conserved cysteine through the conserved F or W. A D gene is named only where the DNA matches it firmly. Size tells how often a clone was seen (once, few, many) or the class of an expanded clone, and some rows leave it out.

D: TRBD1; V: TRBV7-2; J: TRBJ1-6; size: NA; DNA: TGTGCCAGCAGGCGGGACAGCTATAATTCACCCCTCCACTTT; CDR3: CASRRDSYNSPLHF
D: TRBD1; V: TRBV6-1; J: TRBJ2-4; size: NA; DNA: TGTGCCAGCAGTGATCTTAACAGGGGGCGAGTTCAGGTAGCCAAAAACATTCAGTACTTC; CDR3: CASSDLNRGRVQVAKNIQYF
D: TRBD1; V: TRBV29-1; J: TRBJ1-2; size: few; DNA: TGCAGCGCCGCCGGGACAGGGGGCGCCCACTATGGCTACACCTTC; CDR3: CSAAGTGGAHYGYTF
D: TRBD2; V: TRBV6-4; J: TRBJ2-1; size: few; DNA: TGTGCCAGCAGTGGACTAGCGGGGGGGAATGAGCAGTTCTTC; CDR3: CASSGLAGGNEQFF
D: TRBD2; V: TRBV11-2; J: TRBJ2-7; size: NA; DNA: TGTGCCAGCAGCTTAGCGGTCGGGCTAGCGGGGGGGTTCCCCTACGAGCAGTACTTC; CDR3: CASSLAVGLAGGFPYEQYF
D: TRBD2; V: TRBV9; J: TRBJ2-5; size: NA; DNA: TGTGCCAGCAGCTACGGCGGGGGGCGGGGAGAGACCCAGTACTTC; CDR3: CASSYGGGRGETQYF
D: TRBD2; V: TRBV4-3; J: TRBJ2-1; size: NA; DNA: TGCGCCAGCAGCCAAGATTGGGCTAGCGGGGGGGAGGCCTACAATGAGCAGTTCTTC; CDR3: CASSQDWASGGEAYNEQFF
D: TRBD1; V: TRBV7-9; J: TRBJ2-1; size: NA; DNA: TGTGCCAGCAGCTTGGGGACAGTGAGAGCGTTCAATGAGCAGTTCTTC; CDR3: CASSLGTVRAFNEQFF
D: NA; V: TRBV19; J: TRBJ1-2; size: NA; DNA: TGTGCCAGTACCAGGAGGGGATCCTATGGCTACACCTTC; CDR3: CASTRRGSYGYTF
D: NA; V: TRBV19; J: TRBJ1-1; size: NA; DNA: TGTGCCAGTAGTATGGCGTCCCGGCGGGAAGCTTTCTTT; CDR3: CASSMASRREAFF